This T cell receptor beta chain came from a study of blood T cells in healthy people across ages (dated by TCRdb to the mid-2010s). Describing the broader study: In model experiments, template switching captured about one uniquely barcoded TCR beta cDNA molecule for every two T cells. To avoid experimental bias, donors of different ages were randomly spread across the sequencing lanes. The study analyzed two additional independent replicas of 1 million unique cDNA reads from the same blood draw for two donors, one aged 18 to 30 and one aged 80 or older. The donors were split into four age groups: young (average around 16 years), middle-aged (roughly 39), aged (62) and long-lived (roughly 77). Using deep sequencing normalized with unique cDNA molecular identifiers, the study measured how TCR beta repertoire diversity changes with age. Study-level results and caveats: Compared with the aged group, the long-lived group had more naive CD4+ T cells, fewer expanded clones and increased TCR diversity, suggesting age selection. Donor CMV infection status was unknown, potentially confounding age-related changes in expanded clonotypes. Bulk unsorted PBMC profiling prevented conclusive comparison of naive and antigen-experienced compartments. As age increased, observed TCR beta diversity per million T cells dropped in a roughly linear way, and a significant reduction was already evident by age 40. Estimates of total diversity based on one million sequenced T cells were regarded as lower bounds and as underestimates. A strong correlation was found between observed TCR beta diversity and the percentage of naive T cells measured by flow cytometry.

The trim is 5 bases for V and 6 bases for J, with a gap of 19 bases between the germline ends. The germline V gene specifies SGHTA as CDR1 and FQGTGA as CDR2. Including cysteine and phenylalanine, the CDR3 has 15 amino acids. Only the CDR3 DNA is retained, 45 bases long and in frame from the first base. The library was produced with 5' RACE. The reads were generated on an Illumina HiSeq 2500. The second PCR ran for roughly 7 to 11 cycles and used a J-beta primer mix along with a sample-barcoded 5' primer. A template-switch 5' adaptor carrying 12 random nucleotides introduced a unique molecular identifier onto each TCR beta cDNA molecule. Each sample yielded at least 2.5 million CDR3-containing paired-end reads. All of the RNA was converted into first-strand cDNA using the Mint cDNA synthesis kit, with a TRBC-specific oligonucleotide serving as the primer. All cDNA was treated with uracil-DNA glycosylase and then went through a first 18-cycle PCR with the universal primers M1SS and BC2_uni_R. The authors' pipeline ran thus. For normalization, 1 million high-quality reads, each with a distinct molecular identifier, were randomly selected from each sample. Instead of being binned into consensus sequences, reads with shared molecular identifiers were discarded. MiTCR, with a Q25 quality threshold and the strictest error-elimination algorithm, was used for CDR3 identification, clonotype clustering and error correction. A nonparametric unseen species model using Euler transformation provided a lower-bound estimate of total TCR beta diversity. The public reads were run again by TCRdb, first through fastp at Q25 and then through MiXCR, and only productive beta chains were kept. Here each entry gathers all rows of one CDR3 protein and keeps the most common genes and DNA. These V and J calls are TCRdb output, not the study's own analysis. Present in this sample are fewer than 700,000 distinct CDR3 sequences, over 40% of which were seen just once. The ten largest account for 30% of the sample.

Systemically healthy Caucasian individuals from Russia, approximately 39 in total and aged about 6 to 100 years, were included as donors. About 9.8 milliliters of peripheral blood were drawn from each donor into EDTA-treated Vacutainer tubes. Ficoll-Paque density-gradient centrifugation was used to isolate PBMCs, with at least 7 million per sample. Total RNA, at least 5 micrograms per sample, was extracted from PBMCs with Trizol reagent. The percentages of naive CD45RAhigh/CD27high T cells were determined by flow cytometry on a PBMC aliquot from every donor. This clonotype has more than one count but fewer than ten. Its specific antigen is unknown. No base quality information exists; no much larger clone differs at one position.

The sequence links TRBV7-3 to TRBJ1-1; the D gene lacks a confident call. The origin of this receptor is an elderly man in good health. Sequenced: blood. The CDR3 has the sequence CASSPTRARTAEAFF. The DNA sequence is TGTGCCAGCAGCCCCACCCGGGCTCGGACTGCTGAAGCTTTCTTT.